The entry that follows covers one T cell receptor (beta chain) sequence. These data are taken from a study of T cell changes during pregnancy in multiple sclerosis. CDR3 length: 13 residues. Trimming removed 5 bases from V and 8 bases from J, with 15 bases in between. The germline V gene encodes CDR1 MNHEY and CDR2 SMNVEV (reference sequence). Sequencing was performed with immunoSEQ multiplex PCR; in TCRdb, only in-frame clones are kept and a portion is missing. The sample gives around 74,000 clones, 75% to 90% of which show up once; 3.3% is in the top ten. The chain joins TRBV27 to TRBJ1-2; tentative D call: TRBD1 (6 bases). The source of this sequence is a female donor with multiple sclerosis, enrolled in a pregnancy study. Sequenced here: peripheral blood, sampled before pregnancy. DNA of the CDR3: TGTGCCAGCAGTCCCCTCGGGGGGCAGGGCTACACCTTC. Residues: CASSPLGGQGYTF.